The present T cell receptor beta chain was sequenced within a study of shared T cell receptors in the human thymus. The repertoire was sequenced with immunoSEQ multiplex PCR; TCRdb's copy has only in-frame clones and lacks some. The repertoire includes some 760,000 clones, 70% to 90% of them detected once, and roughly 0.01% sits in the top ten. The junction had 5 bases not matched to a gene; V was cut back by 6 bases and J by 0 bases. Germline V gene data show CDR1 as SGHRS and CDR2 as YFSETQ. The CDR3 runs to 15 residues. This sample was also put to use in a study of human thymus T cells. Per that paper: Surgeons resected thymus tissue during corrective heart surgery. Related research examined unrelated individuals and reported that their thymic repertoires overlapped highly.

This sequence joins TRBV5-1 and TRBJ2-7; 11 bases agree with TRBD2. This TCR derives from a girl under two years old with a congenital heart defect. Sequenced: thymocytes. The CDR3 bases are TGCGCCAGCACCGGAGGGACTAGCGGCTCCTACGAGCAGTACTTC. Translating gives CASTGGTSGSYEQYF.